This T cell receptor beta chain appears in the sequencing data of a study of blood T cell repertoires in COVID-19. On the study more broadly: Donors in the United States, Italy and Spain gave samples during acute or convalescent COVID-19. Sources were T cells, B-cell-depleted T cells, or PBMCs; the material itself was cDNA or gDNA.

Original data processing: Reference gene primers were amplified, and this amplification served to estimate nucleated cell counts. The repertoire was sequenced with immunoSEQ multiplex PCR; TCRdb's copy has only in-frame clones and lacks some. V and J calls and clone size follow that table, whereas D and trimming were derived from the DNA. The profile shows around 400,000 clones, around 87% of them singletons. V dropped 4 bases and J dropped 3 bases, with 14 bases sitting between them. Germline assignment: CDR1 SGDLS and CDR2 YYNGEE. CDR3 size: 14 residues. The specimen sequenced was peripheral blood. This receptor was identified in a woman in her sixties or seventies with COVID-19, enrolled during active disease. The J gene is TRBJ2-7, the V gene TRBV9; TRBD2 is a possible D gene (6 bases). CDR3 residues: CASSPGGRFYEQYF. CDR3 nucleotide sequence: TGTGCCAGCAGCCCCGGAGGGCGCTTCTACGAGCAGTACTTC.